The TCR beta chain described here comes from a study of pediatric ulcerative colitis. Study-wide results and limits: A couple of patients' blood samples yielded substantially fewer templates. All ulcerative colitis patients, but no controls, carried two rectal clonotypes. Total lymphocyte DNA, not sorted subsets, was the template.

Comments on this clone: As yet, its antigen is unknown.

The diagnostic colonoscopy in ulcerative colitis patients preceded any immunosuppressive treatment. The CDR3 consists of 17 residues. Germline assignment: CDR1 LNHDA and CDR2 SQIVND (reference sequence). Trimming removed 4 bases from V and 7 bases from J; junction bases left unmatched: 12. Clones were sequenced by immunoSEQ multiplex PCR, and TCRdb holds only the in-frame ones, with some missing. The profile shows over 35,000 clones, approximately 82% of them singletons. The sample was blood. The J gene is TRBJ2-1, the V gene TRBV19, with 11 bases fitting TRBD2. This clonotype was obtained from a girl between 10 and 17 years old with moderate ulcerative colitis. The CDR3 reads CASSTPTSGMGGNEQFF. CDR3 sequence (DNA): TGTGCCAGTAGTACGCCGACTAGCGGGATGGGGGGGAATGAGCAGTTCTTC. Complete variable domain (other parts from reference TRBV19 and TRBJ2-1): DGGITQSPKYLFRKEGQNVTLSCEQNLNHDAMYWYRQDPGQGLRLIYYSQIVNDFQKGDIAEGYSVSREKKESFPLTVTSAQKNPTAFYLCASSTPTSGMGGNEQFFGPGTRLTVL.